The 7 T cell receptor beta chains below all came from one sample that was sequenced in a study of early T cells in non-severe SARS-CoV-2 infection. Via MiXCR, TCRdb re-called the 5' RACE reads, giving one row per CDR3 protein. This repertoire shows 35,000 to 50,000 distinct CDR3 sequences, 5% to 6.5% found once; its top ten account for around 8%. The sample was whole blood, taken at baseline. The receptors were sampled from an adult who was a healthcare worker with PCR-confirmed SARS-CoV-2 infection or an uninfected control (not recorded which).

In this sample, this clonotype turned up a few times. In DNA form, the CDR3 reads TGTGCCAGCAGTGAACGGGACAGGGGCAACACCGGGGAGCTGTTTTTT. This translates into CASSERDRGNTGELFF. This sequence joins TRBV28 and TRBJ2-2; 10 bases match TRBD1. V lost 5 bases, J lost 2 bases, and 5 bases stayed unmatched. Germline V CDR1 and CDR2: MDHEN, SYDVKM. The CDR3 length is 16 residues. The whole variable domain, filled in from reference TRBV28 and TRBJ2-2, reads DVKVTQSSRYLVKRTGEKVFLECVQDMDHENMFWYRQDPGLGLRLIYFSYDVKMKEKGDIPEGYSVSREKKERFSLILESASTNQTSMYLCASSERDRGNTGELFFGEGSRLTVL.

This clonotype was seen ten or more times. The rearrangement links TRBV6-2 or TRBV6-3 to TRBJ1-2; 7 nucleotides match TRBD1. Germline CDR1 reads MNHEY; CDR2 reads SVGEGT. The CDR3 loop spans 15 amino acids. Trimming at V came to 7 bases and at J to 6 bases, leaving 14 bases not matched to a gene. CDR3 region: CASTRDSQARNGYTF. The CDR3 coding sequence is TGTGCCAGCACCAGGGACAGTCAAGCCCGCAATGGCTACACCTTC.

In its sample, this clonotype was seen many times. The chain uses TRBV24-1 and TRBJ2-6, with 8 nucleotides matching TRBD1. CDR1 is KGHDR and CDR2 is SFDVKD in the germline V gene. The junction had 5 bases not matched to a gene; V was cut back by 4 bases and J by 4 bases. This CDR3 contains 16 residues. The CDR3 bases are TGTGCCACCAGTGACTATGGACAGGGAGGGGCCAACGTCCTGACTTTC. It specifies CATSDYGQGGANVLTF.

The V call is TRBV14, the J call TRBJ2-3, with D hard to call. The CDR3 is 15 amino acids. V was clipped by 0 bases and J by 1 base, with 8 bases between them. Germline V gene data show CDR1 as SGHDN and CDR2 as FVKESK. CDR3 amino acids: CASSQDPRGTDTQYF. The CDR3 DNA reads TGTGCCAGCAGCCAAGATCCCCGGGGCACAGATACGCAGTATTTT. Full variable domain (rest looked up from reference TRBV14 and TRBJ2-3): EAGVTQFPSHSVIEKGQTVTLRCDPISGHDNLYWYRRVMGKEIKFLLHFVKESKQDESGMPNNRFLAERTGGTYSTLKVQPAELEDSGVYFCASSQDPRGTDTQYFGPGTRLTVL.

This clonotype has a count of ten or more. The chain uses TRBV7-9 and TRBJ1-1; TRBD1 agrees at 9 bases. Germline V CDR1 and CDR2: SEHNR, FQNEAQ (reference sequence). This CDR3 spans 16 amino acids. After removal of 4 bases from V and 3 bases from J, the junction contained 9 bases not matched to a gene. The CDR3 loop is CASSWGQGIQDTEAFF. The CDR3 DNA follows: TGTGCCAGCAGCTGGGGACAGGGCATTCAGGACACTGAAGCTTTCTTT.

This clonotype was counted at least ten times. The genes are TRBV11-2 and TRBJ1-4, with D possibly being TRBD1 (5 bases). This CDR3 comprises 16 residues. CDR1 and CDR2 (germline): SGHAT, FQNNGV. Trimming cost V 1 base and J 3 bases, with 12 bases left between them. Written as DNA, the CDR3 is TGTGCCAGCAGCTTAGGTTCAGGGCTGCCTAATGAAAAACTGTTTTTT. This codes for CASSLGSGLPNEKLFF.

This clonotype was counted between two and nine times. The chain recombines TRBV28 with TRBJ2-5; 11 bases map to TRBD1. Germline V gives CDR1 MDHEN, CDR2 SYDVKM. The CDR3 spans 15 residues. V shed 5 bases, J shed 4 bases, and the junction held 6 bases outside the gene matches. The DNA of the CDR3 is TGTGCCAGCAGTAAAAGGACAGGGGGCTTAGAGACCCAGTACTTC. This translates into CASSKRTGGLETQYF.